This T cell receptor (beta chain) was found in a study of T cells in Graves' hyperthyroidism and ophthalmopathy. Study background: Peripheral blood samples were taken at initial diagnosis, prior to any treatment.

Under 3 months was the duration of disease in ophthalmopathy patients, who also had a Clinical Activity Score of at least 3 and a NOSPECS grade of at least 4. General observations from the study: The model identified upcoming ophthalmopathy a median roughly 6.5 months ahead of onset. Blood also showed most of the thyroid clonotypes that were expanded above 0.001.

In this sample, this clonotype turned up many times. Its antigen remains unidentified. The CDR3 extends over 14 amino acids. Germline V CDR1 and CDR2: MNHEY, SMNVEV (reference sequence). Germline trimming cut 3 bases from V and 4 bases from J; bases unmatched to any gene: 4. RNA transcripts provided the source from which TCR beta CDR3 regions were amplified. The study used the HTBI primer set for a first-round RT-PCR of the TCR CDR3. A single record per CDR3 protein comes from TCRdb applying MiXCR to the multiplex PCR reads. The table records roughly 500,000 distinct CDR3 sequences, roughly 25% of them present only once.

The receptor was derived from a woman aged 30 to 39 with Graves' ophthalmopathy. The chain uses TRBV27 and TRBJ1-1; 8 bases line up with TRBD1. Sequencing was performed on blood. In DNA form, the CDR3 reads TGTGCCAGCAGTTTGGCAGGGGGCTTCACTGAAGCTTTCTTT. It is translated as CASSLAGGFTEAFF.